In its sample, the clone carrying this T cell receptor beta chain was seen a few times. The sample is drawn from a study of blood T cell repertoires in COVID-19. Authors' data handling: Estimated nucleated cell counts came from reference gene primer amplification. The repertoire was sequenced with immunoSEQ multiplex PCR; TCRdb's copy has only in-frame clones and lacks some. V and J calls plus clone size are reproduced from that table; the DNA served to infer D and trimming. The profile shows 300,000 or so clones, 80% to 90% of them singletons. The sample taken for sequencing was PBMCs or T cells enriched from blood (not recorded which). The clonotype was recovered from a middle-aged woman with acute COVID-19.

As DNA, the CDR3 is TGTGCCAGCAGTTACTCGGGAGGGGGAGGCCAGCCCCAGCATTTT. Translating gives CASSYSGGGGQPQHF. The gene calls are TRBV6-5 and TRBJ1-5; the D gene is possibly TRBD1 (6 bases). Trimming took 0 bases from V and 7 from J, leaving 13 bases between them. The CDR3 has 15 amino acids. The germline V gene encodes CDR1 MNHEY and CDR2 SVGAGI.